A single sample gave rise to the 31 T cell receptor beta chains below, sequenced in a study of blood T cell repertoires in COVID-19. Assay: immunoSEQ multiplex PCR; the TCRdb copy retains only in-frame clones and omits some. The sample carries under 300,000 clones, around 90% recorded once. What was sequenced was peripheral blood. Receptors were obtained from a woman aged 40 to 50 who had recovered from COVID-19.

The chain carries TRBV19 and TRBJ2-1; D not resolved. Trimming cost V 2 bases and J 0 bases, with 8 bases left between them. The CDR3 loop spans 15 amino acids. Germline V gene data show CDR1 as LNHDA and CDR2 as SQIVND (reference sequence). CDR3 residues: CASSISHSSYNEQFF. The CDR3, as DNA: TGTGCCAGTAGTATAAGTCATAGCTCCTACAATGAGCAGTTCTTC.

This sequence joins TRBV14 and TRBJ2-7; D may be TRBD2 (5 bases). V was clipped by 1 base and J by 6 bases, with 10 bases between them. Germline loops: CDR1 SGHDN, CDR2 FVKESK. The CDR3 covers 13 residues. The CDR3 spells CASSQGGWGEQYF. DNA of the CDR3: TGTGCCAGCAGCCAAGGAGGGTGGGGCGAGCAGTACTTC. Filled out from reference TRBV14 and TRBJ2-7, the complete variable domain reads EAGVTQFPSHSVIEKGQTVTLRCDPISGHDNLYWYRRVMGKEIKFLLHFVKESKQDESGMPNNRFLAERTGGTYSTLKVQPAELEDSGVYFCASSQGGWGEQYFGPGTRLTVT.

J is TRBJ1-1 and V is TRBV4-1, with a tentative D call TRBD1 (6 bases). V was trimmed by 0 bases and J by 5 bases, leaving 19 bases between them. Germline CDR1 reads MGHRA; CDR2 reads YSYEKL. The CDR3 totals 17 residues. The CDR3 region has the DNA TGCGCCAGCAGCCAAGAAGGCTGGGGGGGCGTATGGACTGAAGCTTTCTTT. Its protein product is CASSQEGWGGVWTEAFF.

J is TRBJ2-1 and V is TRBV5-4, with 14 bases that match TRBD2. The V segment lost 4 bases and the J segment 10 bases; nucleotides outside the gene matches: 10. Germline V gene sequence: CDR1 SGHNT, CDR2 YYREEE (reference sequence). The CDR3 has 16 residues. The CDR3 coding sequence is TGTGCCAGCAGCCTCCGACTAGCGGGAGGGCCCTGGGAGCAGTTCTTC. It specifies CASSLRLAGGPWEQFF. Full variable domain (missing parts from reference TRBV5-4 and TRBJ2-1): ETGVTQSPTHLIKTRGQQVTLRCSSQSGHNTVSWYQQALGQGPQFIFQYYREEENGRGNFPPRFSGLQFPNYSSELNVNALELDDSALYLCASSLRLAGGPWEQFFGPGTRLTVL.

This sequence joins TRBV28 and TRBJ2-7, with TRBD1 identical over 9 bases. Unmatched junction bases numbered 13, after V lost 5 bases and J lost 5 bases. The germline V gene encodes CDR1 MDHEN and CDR2 SYDVKM. The CDR3 is made up of 16 amino acids. This CDR3 is CASSLPPGQGAHEQYF. The CDR3 bases are TGTGCCAGCAGTCTTCCCCCGGGACAGGGTGCCCACGAGCAGTACTTC.

This chain connects TRBV19 to TRBJ1-5; D is uncertain. The CDR3 contains 15 residues. Germline CDR1 and CDR2: LNHDA and SQIVND (reference sequence). Trimming shortened V by 7 bases and J by 1 base, and 14 bases separated the two germline ends. CDR3 DNA sequence: TGTGCCAGTAAGACCTTGGCGGCGAGCAATCAGCCCCAGCATTTT. This gives the protein CASKTLAASNQPQHF.

This clone is a singleton in its sample. V gene TRBV10-3 combines with J gene TRBJ2-4; the match to TRBD1 covers 7 bases. Unmatched junction bases numbered 6, after V lost 1 base and J lost 3 bases. This CDR3 is built from 16 residues. The germline CDR1 and CDR2 sequences are ENHRY and SYGVKD. In DNA, the CDR3 is TGTGCCATCAGTGAGTTCGCGACAGGGAACAAAAACATTCAGTACTTC. Translated, it gives CAISEFATGNKNIQYF.

The chain is built from TRBV30 and TRBJ2-1; TRBD2 aligns across 9 bases. J was trimmed by 8 bases and V by 5 bases; bases with no gene match: 13. The CDR3 has 15 residues. Germline assignment: CDR1 GTSNPN and CDR2 SVGIG (reference sequence). The CDR3 spells CAWGRGGRAGDEQFF. The CDR3 DNA follows: TGTGCCTGGGGTCGCGGCGGGAGGGCCGGTGATGAGCAGTTCTTC.

Written as DNA, the CDR3 is TGTGCCAGCAGCTTCCGACAGGGAGCTAACTATGGCTACACCTTC. Its translation: CASSFRQGANYGYTF. The V call is TRBV7-8, the J call TRBJ1-2; 7 nucleotides match TRBD1. Germline CDR1 is SGHVS and CDR2 is FQNEAQ. Trimming at V came to 3 bases and at J to 0 bases, leaving 4 bases not matched to a gene. There are 15 residues in the CDR3.

The chain recombines TRBV11-2 with TRBJ2-3; D is ambiguous. CDR1 is SGHAT and CDR2 is FQNNGV in the germline V gene. This CDR3 is 16 amino acids long. Trimming took off 0 bases at V and 2 bases at J, with 12 bases between the two ends. CDR3 sequence (DNA): TGTGCCAGCAGCTTAGACCCATACGGGTACACAGATACGCAGTATTTT. As protein: CASSLDPYGYTDTQYF.

The chain has TRBV4-1 and TRBJ1-2; 9 bases are shared with TRBD1. The CDR3 totals 18 residues. The V gene end was trimmed by 0 bases and the J gene end by 7 bases; junction bases not matched to a gene: 15. CDR1 is MGHRA and CDR2 is YSYEKL in the germline V gene. The CDR3 DNA reads TGCGCCAGCAGCCAAGAAGGGACAGGGCAACAGGCAGGGGGTGGCTACACCTTC. It yields the protein CASSQEGTGQQAGGGYTF.

The genes are TRBV19 and TRBJ2-7; 9 nucleotides align to TRBD2. The CDR3 has 15 residues. Germline V gene sequence: CDR1 LNHDA, CDR2 SQIVND (reference sequence). V lost 5 bases, J lost 3 bases, and 8 bases stayed unmatched. CDR3 loop: CASSVGTSSLYEQYF. CDR3 nucleotide sequence: TGTGCCAGTAGTGTAGGGACTAGCTCCCTCTACGAGCAGTACTTC.

V usage is TRBV14 and J usage is TRBJ2-7, with TRBD1 identical over 8 bases. This CDR3 is built from 16 residues. Germline CDR1 SGHDN, CDR2 FVKESK. V shed 4 bases, J shed 3 bases, and the junction held 11 bases outside the gene matches. CDR3 residues: CASSPGTGGIHYEQYF. The DNA of the CDR3 is TGTGCCAGCAGCCCCGGGACAGGCGGGATTCACTACGAGCAGTACTTC.

This chain uses TRBV19 with TRBJ2-7; a weak D match, TRBD1 (6 bases). The V end was cut by 5 bases, the J end by 2 bases, with 19 bases between. Germline V gene lookup returns CDR1 LNHDA and CDR2 SQIVND (reference sequence). The CDR3 totals 16 residues. The CDR3 DNA sequence: TGTGCCAGTAGTGCCGCAGGGGCCGACCCACCCTACGAGCAGTACTTC. Its protein is CASSAAGADPPYEQYF.

This chain uses TRBV5-6 with TRBJ1-1, with D uncertain. The germline CDR1 and CDR2 sequences are SGHDT and YYEEEE. V was cut by 4 bases and J by 4 bases, with 17 bases left in between. This CDR3 contains 15 residues. The CDR3 loop is CASSPADRSLTEAFF. Written as DNA, the CDR3 is TGTGCCAGCAGCCCAGCGGACCGAAGCCTCACTGAAGCTTTCTTT.

This chain connects TRBV19 to TRBJ1-6, with a weak D call TRBD1 (5 bases). Looked up from germline, CDR1 is LNHDA and CDR2 is SQIVND (reference sequence). This CDR3 contains 16 residues. V was trimmed by 3 bases and J by 1 base, leaving 10 bases between them. This CDR3 is CASSMTRGSYNSPLHF. CDR3 DNA: TGTGCCAGTAGTATGACCCGGGGGTCCTATAATTCACCCCTCCACTTT.

This clone has only one observation. The V call is TRBV28, the J call TRBJ2-1, with no clear D. The germline gives CDR1 MDHEN, CDR2 SYDVKM. Trimming removed 4 bases at V and 10 bases at J, with 11 bases between. The CDR3 has 12 amino acids. In DNA, the CDR3 is TGTGCCAGCAGTTCCTCGGTGAAAGAGCAGTTCTTC. Translating gives CASSSSVKEQFF.

J is TRBJ2-1 and V is TRBV24-1, with 13 bases identical to TRBD2. The trim removed 2 bases at V and 8 bases at J, leaving 8 bases unmatched. There are 17 residues in the CDR3. The germline CDR1 and CDR2 sequences are KGHDR and SFDVKD. CDR3 coding DNA: TGTGCCACCAGTGATTCTCCCGGACTAGCGGGAGCAGATGAGCAGTTCTTC. Translated: CATSDSPGLAGADEQFF.

V and J are TRBV24-1 and TRBJ1-5; no clear D. This CDR3 has 14 amino acids. Per the germline V gene, CDR1 is KGHDR and CDR2 is SFDVKD. The germline V and J ends were trimmed by 1 base and 3 bases, with 6 bases remaining between them. The CDR3 region has the DNA TGTGCCACCAGTGATTTCGTTTCCAATCAGCCCCAGCATTTT. Its translation: CATSDFVSNQPQHF.

This chain uses TRBV5-6 with TRBJ2-7; no reliable D call. The CDR3 loop spans 14 amino acids. The germline V and J ends were trimmed by 2 bases and 0 bases, with 9 bases remaining between them. Germline V gives CDR1 SGHDT, CDR2 YYEEEE. CDR3 in DNA: TGTGCCAGCAGCTTTAACCCGAGCTCCTACGAGCAGTACTTC. This translates into CASSFNPSSYEQYF. Combining the CDR3 with reference TRBV5-6 and TRBJ2-7 gives the whole variable domain DAGVTQSPTHLIKTRGQQVTLRCSPKSGHDTVSWYQQALGQGPQFIFQYYEEEERQRGNFPDRFSGHQFPNYSSELNVNALLLGDSALYLCASSFNPSSYEQYFGPGTRLTVT.

The chain employs TRBV19 and TRBJ2-1; 7 nucleotides line up with TRBD2. Germline trimming cut 6 bases from V and 6 bases from J; bases unmatched to any gene: 11. Germline assignment: CDR1 LNHDA and CDR2 SQIVND (reference sequence). The CDR3 has 15 residues. In DNA form, the CDR3 reads TGTGCCAGTAGCCCAGCGGCGGGAGAGGGCAATGAGCAGTTCTTC. This codes for CASSPAAGEGNEQFF.

This chain uses TRBV9 with TRBJ2-3; maybe TRBD1 (6 bases). V lost 0 bases to trimming and J lost 4 bases, with 15 bases between them. Looked up from germline, CDR1 is SGDLS and CDR2 is YYNGEE. This CDR3 has 16 residues. In DNA form, the CDR3 reads TGTGCCAGCAGCGTAGACCACTGGGGGCGCGCAGATACGCAGTATTTT. It is translated as CASSVDHWGRADTQYF. Drawing the rest from reference TRBV9 and TRBJ2-3, the complete variable domain is DSGVTQTPKHLITATGQRVTLRCSPRSGDLSVYWYQQSLDQGLQFLIQYYNGEERAKGNILERFSAQQFPDLHSELNLSSLELGDSALYFCASSVDHWGRADTQYFGPGTRLTVL.

This clone was seen only once. V usage is TRBV2 and J usage is TRBJ1-3; no clear D gene. Trimming stripped 3 bases from V and 0 bases from J, with 9 bases between. This CDR3 is built from 15 residues. Germline V gene sequence: CDR1 SNHLY, CDR2 FYNNEI. The CDR3 DNA reads TGTGCCAGCAGTGAGAGGGAAGTCTCTGGAAACACCATATATTTT. Translating it yields CASSEREVSGNTIYF.

This chain uses TRBV28 with TRBJ1-1, with TRBD1 matching 8 bases. From germline, CDR1 is MDHEN and CDR2 SYDVKM. This CDR3 has 16 amino acids. J was trimmed by 4 bases and V by 3 bases; bases with no gene match: 10. The CDR3 DNA follows: TGTGCCAGCAGTTTCCAGGGGGCCGGTAGTCGCACTGAAGCTTTCTTT. Translation: CASSFQGAGSRTEAFF.

The chain recombines TRBV3-1 (or the pseudogene TRBV3-2) with TRBJ1-3; D call uncertain. CDR1 and CDR2 from the germline V gene are LGHDT and YNNKEL (reference sequence). The V end lost 4 bases, the J end lost 2 bases, and 6 bases lay between the germline ends. The CDR3 runs 13 residues. The CDR3: CASSPLPGNTIYF. The CDR3 DNA is TGTGCCAGCAGCCCGCTACCTGGAAACACCATATATTTT.

The rearrangement joins TRBV6-5 to TRBJ2-3; 10 nucleotides align to TRBD2. V lost 7 bases to trimming and J lost 1 base; unmatched junction nucleotides: 5. Germline V gives CDR1 MNHEY, CDR2 SVGAGI. The CDR3 runs 15 residues. CDR3 region: CASKGGTSGTDTQYF. CDR3 coding DNA: TGTGCCAGCAAGGGCGGGACTAGCGGCACAGATACGCAGTATTTT.

This clone was counted a single time. The V and J genes are TRBV19 and TRBJ2-2, with D maybe TRBD2 (5 bases). Germline assignment: CDR1 LNHDA and CDR2 SQIVND (reference sequence). This CDR3 comprises 15 residues. V was cut by 4 bases and J by 0 bases, with 9 bases left in between. The CDR3 DNA reads TGTGCCAGTAGTAGTGGTAGCGCGAACACCGGGGAGCTGTTTTTT. Its translation is CASSSGSANTGELFF.

The chain is built from TRBV3-1 (or the pseudogene TRBV3-2) and TRBJ2-5; D is possibly TRBD1 (6 bases). CDR3 size: 17 residues. Germline CDR1 is LGHDT and CDR2 is YNNKEL (reference sequence). V was shortened by 0 bases and J by 1 base, with 15 bases between the two germline ends. CDR3 residues: CASSQDSGQKFQETQYF. For the CDR3, the DNA is TGTGCCAGCAGCCAAGATAGTGGACAGAAATTCCAAGAGACCCAGTACTTC.

The chain carries TRBV7-9 and TRBJ2-3, with TRBD1 matching 8 bases. This CDR3 has 15 residues. Looked up from germline, CDR1 is SEHNR and CDR2 is FQNEAQ (reference sequence). With 5 bases clipped from V and 6 bases from J, the junction kept 10 bases outside the gene matches. Written as DNA, the CDR3 is TGTGCCAGCAGCCGGGGACAGGCCGAGGGGGATACGCAGTATTTT. Translating gives CASSRGQAEGDTQYF.

The CDR3 region has the DNA TGTGCCAGCAGTGGGAGGGGACTAGCGGGAGGGGGCCCTTGGAGCACAGATACGCAGTATTTT. Amino acid sequence: CASSGRGLAGGGPWSTDTQYF. The genes are TRBV2 and TRBJ2-3; 16 bases are a match to TRBD2. The germline V gene encodes CDR1 SNHLY and CDR2 FYNNEI. This CDR3 contains 21 residues. V shed 4 bases, J shed 0 bases, and the junction held 13 bases outside the gene matches.

The chain links TRBV5-1 to TRBJ1-2; tentatively, D is TRBD1 (6 bases). Germline CDR1 SGHRS, CDR2 YFSETQ. The CDR3 length is 14 residues. Trimming cost V 1 base and J 2 bases, with 9 bases left between them. The chain's CDR3 is CASSLQGPNYGYTF. The CDR3 DNA is TGCGCCAGCAGCTTGCAGGGGCCGAACTATGGCTACACCTTC.